The rows below give T cell receptor beta chains drawn from one sample of a study of cytomegalovirus exposure and HLA in healthy donors. Clones were sequenced by immunoSEQ multiplex PCR, and TCRdb holds only the in-frame ones, with some missing. The data hold fewer than 150,000 clones, with approximately 62% observed a single time. The sample consisted of PBMCs. The receptors come from a human donor in good health. Each CDR3 is given with its conserved first and last residue. Each record gives: CDR3 protein, CDR3 DNA, V gene, clone size, D gene, J gene. A D gene is named only where the DNA matches it firmly. Size is omitted from some rows. Given values are once, few, many or a class for expanded clones.

CDR3aa: CASSPPGLAGGQAREQFF
CDR3nt: TGTGCCAGCTCACCACCGGGACTAGCGGGAGGCCAGGCCCGCGAGCAGTTCTTC
v_gene: TRBV18
abundance: NA
d_gene: TRBD2
j_gene: TRBJ2-1

CDR3aa: CASKERGHQAYEQYF
CDR3nt: TGTGCCAGCAAGGAAAGGGGACATCAAGCCTACGAGCAGTACTTC
v_gene: TRBV21-1
abundance: NA
d_gene: NA
j_gene: TRBJ2-7

CDR3aa: CASSRTVGTGELFF
CDR3nt: TGTGCCAGCAGCCGGACAGTTGGGACCGGGGAGCTGTTTTTT
v_gene: TRBV7-3
abundance: NA
d_gene: NA
j_gene: TRBJ2-2

CDR3aa: CAISPSGQGKQETQYF
CDR3nt: TGTGCCATCAGCCCCAGCGGACAGGGAAAGCAAGAGACCCAGTACTTC
v_gene: TRBV10-3
abundance: NA
d_gene: TRBD1
j_gene: TRBJ2-5

CDR3aa: CASSLVGQGAHEQYF
CDR3nt: TGCGCCAGCAGCTTGGTCGGACAGGGGGCTCACGAGCAGTACTTC
v_gene: TRBV5-1
abundance: NA
d_gene: TRBD1
j_gene: TRBJ2-7

CDR3aa: CASSFGLAGGKETQYF
CDR3nt: TGTGCCAGCAGCTTCGGACTAGCGGGAGGGAAAGAGACCCAGTACTTC
v_gene: TRBV7-3
abundance: NA
d_gene: TRBD2
j_gene: TRBJ2-5

CDR3aa: CASSLARKNTGELFF
CDR3nt: TGTGCCAGCAGCTTGGCGCGAAAGAACACCGGGGAGCTGTTTTTT
v_gene: TRBV5-4
abundance: NA
d_gene: NA
j_gene: TRBJ2-2

CDR3aa: CASKGTGESYEQYF
CDR3nt: TGTGCCAGTAAGGGGACAGGGGAAAGTTACGAGCAGTACTTC
v_gene: TRBV19
abundance: few
d_gene: TRBD1
j_gene: TRBJ2-7

CDR3aa: CAISPGQGNEQFF
CDR3nt: TGTGCCATCAGTCCGGGACAGGGGAATGAGCAGTTCTTC
v_gene: TRBV10-3
abundance: NA
d_gene: TRBD1
j_gene: TRBJ2-1

CDR3aa: CASRGGVTQYF
CDR3nt: TGTGCCAGCAGGGGGGGAGTTACGCAGTATTTT
v_gene: TRBV11-2
abundance: NA
d_gene: NA
j_gene: TRBJ2-3

CDR3aa: CASTPTGINEQFF
CDR3nt: TGTGCCAGTACACCGACAGGGATAAATGAGCAGTTCTTC
v_gene: TRBV19
abundance: NA
d_gene: TRBD1
j_gene: TRBJ2-1

CDR3aa: CASSLGTSGRRVSDTQYF
CDR3nt: TGTGCCAGCAGCCTAGGGACTAGCGGGAGGAGAGTTTCAGATACGCAGTATTTT
v_gene: TRBV9
abundance: NA
d_gene: TRBD2
j_gene: TRBJ2-3

CDR3aa: CASSPTLGEGRANTGELFF
CDR3nt: TGTGCCAGCAGTCCAACGCTGGGGGAGGGCCGGGCGAACACCGGGGAGCTGTTTTTT
v_gene: TRBV9
abundance: NA
d_gene: TRBD2
j_gene: TRBJ2-2

CDR3aa: CASSYPRGGSYEQYF
CDR3nt: TGTGCCAGCAGTTACCCGAGAGGGGGCTCCTACGAGCAGTACTTC
v_gene: TRBV6-6
abundance: NA
d_gene: NA
j_gene: TRBJ2-7

CDR3aa: CASSPTVVGTEAFF
CDR3nt: TGTGCCAGCAGCCCTACAGTGGTCGGCACTGAAGCTTTCTTT
v_gene: TRBV9
abundance: NA
d_gene: NA
j_gene: TRBJ1-1

CDR3aa: CASSSLAGGPPSTDTQYF
CDR3nt: TGTGCCAGCAGCTCACTAGCGGGAGGGCCCCCCAGCACAGATACGCAGTATTTT
v_gene: TRBV5-4
abundance: NA
d_gene: TRBD2
j_gene: TRBJ2-3

CDR3aa: CASSLRSGQEFYEQYF
CDR3nt: TGTGCCAGCAGCTTAAGGTCGGGACAGGAGTTCTACGAGCAGTACTTC
v_gene: TRBV11-2
abundance: once
d_gene: TRBD1
j_gene: TRBJ2-7